The rows below give T cell receptor beta chains drawn from one sample of a study of blood T cell repertoires in COVID-19. The method was immunoSEQ multiplex PCR; TCRdb's version includes in-frame clones alone and lacks a portion of them. This table holds 38,000 or so clones, approximately 75% found once. Material: peripheral blood. The origin of the receptors is a human donor in a cohort sampled during active or convalescent COVID-19. The donor label of this sample is uncertain. CDR3s include the opening cysteine and the closing phenylalanine or tryptophan. A D gene is named only where the DNA matches it firmly. The listing skips clone size in some rows; elsewhere it reads once, few, many or a size class.

J gene,clone size,V gene,D gene,CDR3 protein,CDR3 DNA
TRBJ2-2,.,TRBV5-1,TRBD1,CASSSRGNRNTGELFF,TGCGCCAGCAGCTCCAGGGGGAACAGAAACACCGGGGAGCTGTTTTTT
TRBJ1-5,.,TRBV28,TRBD1,CASRDTGGSGQPQHF,TGTGCCAGCAGAGACACAGGGGGCTCGGGGCAGCCCCAGCATTTT
TRBJ2-7,.,TRBV18,.,CASSPLPRGSYEQYF,TGTGCCAGCTCACCGCTCCCCCGGGGCTCCTACGAGCAGTACTTC
TRBJ1-1,.,TRBV2,.,CASSELGALTEAFF,TGTGCCAGCAGTGAATTGGGGGCTCTCACTGAAGCTTTCTTT
TRBJ1-3,.,TRBV5-1,.,CASAHHIDSGNTIYF,TGCGCCAGCGCCCACCACATTGATTCTGGAAACACCATATATTTT
TRBJ2-7,few,TRBV7-2,.,CASSLDRGTSYF,TGTGCCAGCAGCTTAGACCGGGGGACCTCCTACTTC
TRBJ2-7,.,TRBV5-1,TRBD2,CASSEPGGEQYF,TGCGCCAGCTCCGAGCCGGGGGGCGAGCAGTACTTC
TRBJ1-3,once,TRBV19,.,CASRFLSGNTIYF,TGTGCCAGTAGATTCTTGTCGGGAAACACCATATATTTT
TRBJ2-3,once,TRBV7-6,.,CASSEVLSTDTQYF,TGTGCCAGCAGCGAGGTCCTTAGCACAGATACGCAGTATTTT
TRBJ2-2,.,TRBV28,.,CASSLISSRGAGELFF,TGTGCCAGCAGCCTAATAAGTAGTCGCGGAGCCGGGGAGCTGTTTTTT
TRBJ2-2,.,TRBV6-1,TRBD2,CASSEYGSGRKTGELFF,TGTGCCAGCAGTGAATATGGTAGCGGGAGGAAAACCGGGGAGCTGTTTTTT
TRBJ1-6,few,TRBV19,.,CASSTTRDINSPLHF,TGTGCCAGTAGTACCACCCGGGACATAAATTCACCCCTCCACTTT
TRBJ2-7,few,TRBV4-2,TRBD2,CASSQGVSTSGISYEQYF,TGTGCCAGCAGCCAAGGAGTGTCCACTAGCGGGATTTCCTACGAGCAGTACTTC
TRBJ1-3,.,TRBV3-1/TRBV3-2,TRBD1,CASSQEGRGNTIYF,TGTGCCAGCAGCCAAGAGGGCAGGGGGAACACCATATATTTT
TRBJ1-2,.,TRBV30,.,CAWSSGFPGYTF,TGTGCCTGGAGTTCGGGGTTTCCTGGCTACACCTTC
TRBJ2-1,.,TRBV10-3,TRBD1,CAISGQGAEYNEQFF,TGTGCCATCAGTGGACAGGGGGCTGAGTACAATGAGCAGTTCTTC
TRBJ1-4,.,TRBV24-1,.,CATSEGGDEKLFF,TGTGCCACCAGTGAGGGGGGGGATGAAAAACTGTTTTTT
TRBJ1-2,.,TRBV19,.,CASSNPGLAHRVNYGYTF,TGTGCCAGTAGTAACCCAGGGCTCGCCCACAGGGTTAACTATGGCTACACCTTC
TRBJ1-1,.,TRBV19,TRBD1,CASSTTGDTEAFF,TGTGCCAGTAGTACTACAGGGGACACTGAAGCTTTCTTT
TRBJ2-5,.,TRBV5-4,.,CASSGSGEAETQYF,TGTGCCAGCAGCGGTTCGGGGGAGGCGGAGACCCAGTACTTC
TRBJ2-2,.,TRBV6-2/TRBV6-3,TRBD2,CASSSTGTSGNTGELFF,TGTGCCAGCAGTTCCACCGGGACTAGCGGGAACACCGGGGAGCTGTTTTTT
TRBJ2-5,.,TRBV19,TRBD1,CASSIPGTGVTQYF,TGTGCCAGTAGTATCCCCGGGACAGGAGTGACCCAGTACTTC
TRBJ2-2,.,TRBV7-9,TRBD2,CASSFAGVGELFF,TGTGCCAGCAGTTTCGCGGGAGTTGGGGAGCTGTTTTTT
TRBJ2-1,.,TRBV19,TRBD2,CASVGLAGGNSEQFF,TGTGCCAGTGTCGGACTAGCGGGAGGTAATAGTGAGCAGTTCTTC
TRBJ1-2,once,TRBV3-1/TRBV3-2,.,CASSQATLGDGYTF,TGTGCCAGCAGCCAAGCTACTTTAGGGGATGGCTACACCTTC
TRBJ1-5,.,TRBV3-1/TRBV3-2,.,CASSQGFGSGQPQHF,TGTGCCAGCAGCCAAGGATTCGGGTCAGGGCAGCCCCAGCATTTT
TRBJ1-5,few,TRBV3-1/TRBV3-2,.,CASSPGEGTRPQHF,TGTGCCAGCAGCCCGGGGGAAGGTACTCGGCCCCAGCATTTT
TRBJ2-1,few,TRBV18,.,CASSPAGRGEQFF,TGTGCCAGCTCACCCGCGGGCCGCGGTGAGCAGTTCTTC
TRBJ2-2,.,TRBV3-1/TRBV3-2,.,CASSQDASGRSGELFF,TGTGCCAGCAGCCAAGATGCGTCGGGGAGGTCCGGGGAGCTGTTTTTT
TRBJ1-3,once,TRBV30,.,CAENRRSGNTIYF,TGTGCCGAGAACAGGCGCTCTGGAAACACCATATATTTT
TRBJ1-5,.,TRBV29-1,.,CSARSPNQPQHF,TGCAGCGCCCGCAGTCCAAATCAGCCCCAGCATTTT
TRBJ1-3,.,TRBV29-1,.,CSETSPVTASGNTIYF,TGCAGCGAAACCTCACCCGTGACAGCCTCTGGAAACACCATATATTTT
TRBJ2-3,.,TRBV7-2,.,CASSNIRGDTQYF,TGTGCCAGCAGCAACATCCGAGGGGATACGCAGTATTTT
TRBJ2-3,.,TRBV9,.,CASSVGRGFTDTQYF,TGTGCCAGCAGCGTCGGGCGGGGATTCACAGATACGCAGTATTTT
TRBJ1-2,.,TRBV19,TRBD1,CASNRQGNSYGYTF,TGTGCCAGTAATCGACAGGGTAACAGCTATGGCTACACCTTC
TRBJ1-1,.,TRBV30,.,CAWSVQGRNTEAFF,TGTGCCTGGAGTGTACAGGGACGGAACACTGAAGCTTTCTTT
TRBJ2-3,.,TRBV5-4,TRBD1,CASSWDSATGDTQYF,TGTGCCAGCAGCTGGGACAGCGCGACGGGAGATACGCAGTATTTT
TRBJ2-3,few,TRBV6-5,.,CASIGLTGLTDTQYF,TGTGCCAGCATAGGCCTCACGGGACTCACAGATACGCAGTATTTT
TRBJ2-1,.,TRBV5-1,.,CASSALSGSYNEQFF,TGCGCCAGCAGCGCCCTTAGCGGCAGCTACAATGAGCAGTTCTTC
TRBJ2-3,.,TRBV6-5,.,CASSGRTDTQYF,TGTGCCAGCAGCGGGAGAACAGATACGCAGTATTTT
TRBJ2-1,.,TRBV4-3,.,CASSQDPGLYNEQFF,TGCGCCAGCAGCCAAGATCCAGGCCTCTACAATGAGCAGTTCTTC
TRBJ2-6,.,TRBV18,TRBD2,CASSVTSGPFSGAIVLSF,TGTGCCAGCTCGGTCACTAGCGGACCTTTCTCTGGGGCCATCGTCCTGTCTTTC
TRBJ1-4,few,TRBV7-9,TRBD1,CASSPAQGRPGLNEKLFF,TGTGCCAGCAGCCCCGCACAGGGGCGCCCTGGCCTTAATGAAAAACTGTTTTTT
TRBJ2-5,.,TRBV7-2,TRBD2,CASSLTSGGQETQYF,TGTGCCAGCAGCTTAACTAGCGGGGGGCAAGAGACCCAGTACTTC
TRBJ2-3,.,TRBV5-1,TRBD2,CASSGGLAGATDTQYF,TGCGCCAGCAGCGGGGGACTAGCGGGAGCCACAGATACGCAGTATTTT
TRBJ2-2,few,TRBV27,TRBD2,CASSLYSPWLAGYFTGELFF,TGTGCCAGCAGTTTATATTCGCCGTGGCTAGCGGGATATTTCACCGGGGAGCTGTTTTTT
TRBJ2-2,.,TRBV11-2,TRBD2,CASSSGLAGRGELFF,TGTGCCAGCAGCTCGGGACTAGCGGGGAGAGGGGAGCTGTTTTTT
TRBJ2-1,.,TRBV2,.,CASKPLPLDEQFF,TGTGCCAGCAAACCACTTCCTTTGGATGAGCAGTTCTTC
TRBJ2-2,.,TRBV4-2,.,CASSQDRSSYTGELFF,TGTGCCAGCAGCCAAGATCGGAGTAGTTACACCGGGGAGCTGTTTTTT
TRBJ2-1,.,TRBV11-3,TRBD2,CASSLSSGTAYNEQFF,TGTGCCAGCAGCTTATCTAGCGGGACCGCCTACAATGAGCAGTTCTTC
TRBJ1-2,.,TRBV2,.,CASSELLQSGGMRGYTF,TGTGCCAGCAGTGAGCTTTTACAGAGCGGCGGTATGAGGGGCTACACCTTC
TRBJ1-6,.,TRBV5-1,.,CASRDSRNSPLHF,TGCGCCAGCAGGGACAGCCGTAATTCACCCCTCCACTTT
TRBJ1-2,.,TRBV9,TRBD1,CASSAQGVRGYTF,TGTGCCAGCAGCGCCCAGGGGGTTCGCGGCTACACCTTC
TRBJ2-5,.,TRBV14,TRBD1,CASSLGGQGARETQYF,TGTGCCAGCAGCCTAGGGGGACAGGGGGCCCGGGAGACCCAGTACTTC
TRBJ1-1,few,TRBV7-2,.,CASSLRTVTEAFF,TGTGCCAGCAGCCTACGGACAGTCACTGAAGCTTTCTTT
TRBJ2-5,.,TRBV11-3,.,CASSLDPAIVQETQYF,TGTGCCAGCAGCTTAGATCCAGCGATTGTTCAAGAGACCCAGTACTTC